This note documents a single TCR beta chain sequence. RNA in amounts of about 0.45 to 1 ug was reverse transcribed with random hexamers. MiXCR was run by TCRdb on the immunoSEQ multiplex PCR reads, yielding one entry per CDR3 protein. The sample yields some 120,000 distinct CDR3 sequences, roughly 96% seen once. The data stem from a study of CD8 T cells in Susac syndrome. Trimming removed 4 bases at V and 0 bases at J, with 9 bases between. CDR3 length: 13 amino acids. Germline V gene lookup returns CDR1 SQVTM and CDR2 ANQGSEA. This TCR was sampled from a human donor in good health. The sample was CD4+ T cells from PBMCs. The rearrangement joins TRBV29-1 to TRBJ1-1, with TRBD1 as a possible D gene (5 bases). Here the CDR3 DNA reads TGCAGCGTTGGGACACCACTGAACACTGAAGCTTTCTTT. This gives the protein CSVGTPLNTEAFF.